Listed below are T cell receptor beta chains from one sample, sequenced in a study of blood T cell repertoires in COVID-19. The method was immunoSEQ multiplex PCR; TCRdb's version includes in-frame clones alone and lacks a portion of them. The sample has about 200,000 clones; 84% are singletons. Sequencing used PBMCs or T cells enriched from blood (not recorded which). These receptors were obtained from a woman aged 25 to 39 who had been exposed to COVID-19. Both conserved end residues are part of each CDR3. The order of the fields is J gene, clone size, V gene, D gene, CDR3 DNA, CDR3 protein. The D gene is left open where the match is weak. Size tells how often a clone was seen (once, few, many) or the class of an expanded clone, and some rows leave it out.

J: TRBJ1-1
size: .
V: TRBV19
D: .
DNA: TGTGCCAGTAGTTTATACAGGGATGGCACTGAAGCTTTCTTT
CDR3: CASSLYRDGTEAFF

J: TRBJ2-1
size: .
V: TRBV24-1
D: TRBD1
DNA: TGTGCCACCAGTGACTCGACAGGGGGCCGGAATGAGCAGTTCTTC
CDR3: CATSDSTGGRNEQFF

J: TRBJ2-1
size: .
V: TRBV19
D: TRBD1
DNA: TGTGCCAGTAGTCCAACCGGGACAGGAGACTACAATGAGCAGTTCTTC
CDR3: CASSPTGTGDYNEQFF

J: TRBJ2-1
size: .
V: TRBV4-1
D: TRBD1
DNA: TGCGCCAGCAGCCCTCTCGGACAGGCGGGCAATGAGCAGTTCTTC
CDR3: CASSPLGQAGNEQFF

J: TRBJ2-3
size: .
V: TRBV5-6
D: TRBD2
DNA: TGTGCCAGCAGCTCCCTAGCGGGTGTAGATACGCAGTATTTT
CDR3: CASSSLAGVDTQYF

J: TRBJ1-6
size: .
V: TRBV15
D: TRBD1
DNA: TGTGCCACCAGCAGAGGGACAGGGGGTAATTCACCCCTCCACTTT
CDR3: CATSRGTGGNSPLHF

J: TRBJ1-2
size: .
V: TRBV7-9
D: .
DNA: TGTGCCAGCAGCTTAGCGCGGGGAGCTAACTATGGCTACACCTTC
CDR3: CASSLARGANYGYTF

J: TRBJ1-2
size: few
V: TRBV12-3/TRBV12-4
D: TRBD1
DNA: TGTGCCAGCAGTAGACAGGGGAGGAGTGGCTACACCTTC
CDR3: CASSRQGRSGYTF

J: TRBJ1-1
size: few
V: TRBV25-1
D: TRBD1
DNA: TGTGCCAGCAGTGGGGACAGACAAGCTTTCTTT
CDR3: CASSGDRQAFF

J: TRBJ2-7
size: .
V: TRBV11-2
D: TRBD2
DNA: TGTGCCAGCAGCTTCGGACTAGCGGCGGATTACGAGCAGTACTTC
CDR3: CASSFGLAADYEQYF

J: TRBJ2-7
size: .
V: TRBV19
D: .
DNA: TGTGCCAGTAGTCCGCAGGGTTTATCCTACGAGCAGTACTTC
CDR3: CASSPQGLSYEQYF

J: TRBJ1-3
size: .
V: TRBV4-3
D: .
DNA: TGCGCCAGCAGCCAAGATCCCAGCAGGGGTGGAAACACCATATATTTT
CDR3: CASSQDPSRGGNTIYF

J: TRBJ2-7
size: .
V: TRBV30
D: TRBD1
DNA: TGTGCCTGGAGTGGAAGGGACAGCGAGCAGTACTTC
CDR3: CAWSGRDSEQYF

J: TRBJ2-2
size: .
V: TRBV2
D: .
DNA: TGTGCCAGCAGTGGTGTTTCGGAGGTTTGGGCAGAGAACACCGGGGAGCTGTTTTTT
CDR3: CASSGVSEVWAENTGELFF

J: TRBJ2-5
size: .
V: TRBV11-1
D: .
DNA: TGTGCCAGCAGCTTTCCAGGGATGGAGACCCAGTACTTC
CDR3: CASSFPGMETQYF

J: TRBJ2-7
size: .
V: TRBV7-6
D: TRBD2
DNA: TGTGCCAGCAGTCCGGGACTAGCATCCGACGAGCAGTACTTC
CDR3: CASSPGLASDEQYF

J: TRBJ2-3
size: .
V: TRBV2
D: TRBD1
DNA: TGTGCCAGCAAGAGGGGGCAAAAGAGCACAGATACGCAGTATTTT
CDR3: CASKRGQKSTDTQYF

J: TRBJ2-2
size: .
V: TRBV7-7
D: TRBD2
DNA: TGTGCTAGCAGTTCTTCCGGACTAGCGGGGGGGATCGGGGAGCTGTTTTTT
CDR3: CASSSSGLAGGIGELFF

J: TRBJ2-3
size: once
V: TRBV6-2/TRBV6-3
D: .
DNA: TGTGCCAGCAGTTACTCCGGGACAACTAGCACAGATACGCAGTATTTT
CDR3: CASSYSGTTSTDTQYF

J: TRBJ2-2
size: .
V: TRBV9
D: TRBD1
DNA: TGTGCCAGCAGTGGGCCGACAGGGGAGCTGAACACCGGGGAGCTGTTTTTT
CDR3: CASSGPTGELNTGELFF

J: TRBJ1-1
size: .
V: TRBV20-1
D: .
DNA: TGCAGTGCTAGATCAGGGGCTCAAGCTTTCTTT
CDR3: CSARSGAQAFF

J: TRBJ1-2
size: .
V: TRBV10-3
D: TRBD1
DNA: TGTGCCATCGGTCCAAAAGGGCAGGGGGCGTATGGCTACACCTTC
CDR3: CAIGPKGQGAYGYTF

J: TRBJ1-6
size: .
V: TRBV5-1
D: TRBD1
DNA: TGCGCCAGCAGCCCACGGACAGGGGACTCACCCCTCCACTTT
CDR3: CASSPRTGDSPLHF

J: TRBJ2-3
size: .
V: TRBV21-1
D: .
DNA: TGTGCCAGCAGCAACCAGCGGTTGGCTGATCGCACAGATACGCAGTATTTT
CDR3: CASSNQRLADRTDTQYF

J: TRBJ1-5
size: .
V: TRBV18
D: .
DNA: TGTGCCAGCTCACGAGCGGATAGCAATCAGCCCCAGCATTTT
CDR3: CASSRADSNQPQHF

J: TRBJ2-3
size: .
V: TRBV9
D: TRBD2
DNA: TGTGCCAGCAGCGCCGTGCCGGGACTAGGGACAGATACGCAGTATTTT
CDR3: CASSAVPGLGTDTQYF

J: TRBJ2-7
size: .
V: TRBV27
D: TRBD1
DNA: TGTGCCAGCAGTCCAGGGACAGGGCCCTCTCCCAGTGACTTC
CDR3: CASSPGTGPSPSDF

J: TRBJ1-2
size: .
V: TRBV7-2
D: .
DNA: TGTGCCAGCAACTCGCGGGGGGGCTGGGACTATGGCTACACCTTC
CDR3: CASNSRGGWDYGYTF

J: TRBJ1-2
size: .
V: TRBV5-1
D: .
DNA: TGCGCCAGCAGCTCCTTACAGGGTGATAATGGCTACACCTTC
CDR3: CASSSLQGDNGYTF

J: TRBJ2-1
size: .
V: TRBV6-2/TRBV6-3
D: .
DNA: TGTGCCAGCAGTTACGGAGTCGGGCAGGGAGGTTTCAATGAGCAGTTCTTC
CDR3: CASSYGVGQGGFNEQFF

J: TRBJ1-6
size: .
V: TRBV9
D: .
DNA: TGTGCCAGCAGCGACGGGGACTTGGACTCACCCCTCCACTTT
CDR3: CASSDGDLDSPLHF

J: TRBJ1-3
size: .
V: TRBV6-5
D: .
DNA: TGTGCCAGCAGCCCCTGGGCAGTTGGAAACACCATATATTTT
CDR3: CASSPWAVGNTIYF

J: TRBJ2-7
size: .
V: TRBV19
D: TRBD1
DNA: TGTGCCAGTACCGGACAGGGCGCTCACGAGCAGTACTTC
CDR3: CASTGQGAHEQYF

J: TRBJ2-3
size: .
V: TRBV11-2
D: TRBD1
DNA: TGTGCCAGCAGCCCCCGGACAGGGGGGACAGATACGCAGTATTTT
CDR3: CASSPRTGGTDTQYF

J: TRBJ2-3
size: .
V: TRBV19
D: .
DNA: TGTGCCAGTAGTATCAGTCGGGGGGCCGGTGATACGCAGTATTTT
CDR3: CASSISRGAGDTQYF

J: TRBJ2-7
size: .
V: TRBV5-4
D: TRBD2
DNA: TGTGCCAGCAGCACCGGGACTAGCGGGGGGGCCTTCTCCGAGCAGTACTTC
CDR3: CASSTGTSGGAFSEQYF

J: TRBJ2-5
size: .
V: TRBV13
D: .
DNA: TGTGCCAGCAGCTACCGGACGGGAAAAGAGACCCAGTACTTC
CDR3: CASSYRTGKETQYF

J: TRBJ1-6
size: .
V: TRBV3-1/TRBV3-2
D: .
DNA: TGTGCCAGCAGCTCCACCCCTGAGGGTAATTCACCCCTCCACTTT
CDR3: CASSSTPEGNSPLHF

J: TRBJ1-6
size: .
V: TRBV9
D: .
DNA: TGTGCCAGCAGCGTAGATTTACAGGGAAGGTCACCCCTCCACTTT
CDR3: CASSVDLQGRSPLHF

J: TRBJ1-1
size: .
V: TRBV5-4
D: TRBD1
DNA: TGTGCCAGCAGCAAGGACAGGGTTAACACTGAAGCTTTCTTT
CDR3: CASSKDRVNTEAFF

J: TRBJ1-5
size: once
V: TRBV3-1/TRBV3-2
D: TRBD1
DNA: TGTGCCAGCAGCCGGGCAGGGGGAGGATGGCCCCAGCATTTT
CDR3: CASSRAGGGWPQHF

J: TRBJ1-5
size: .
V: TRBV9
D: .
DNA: TGTGCCAGCAGCGTGGACAGACCGCCAAATCAGCCCCAGCATTTT
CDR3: CASSVDRPPNQPQHF

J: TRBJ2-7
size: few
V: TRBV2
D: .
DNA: TGTGCCAGCAGTGGGCAGGGGTGGTACGAGCAGTACTTC
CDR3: CASSGQGWYEQYF

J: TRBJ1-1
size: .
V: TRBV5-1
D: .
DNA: TGCGCCAGCAGCTTGGCCCTTCGGTCCAACACTGAAGCTTTCTTT
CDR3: CASSLALRSNTEAFF

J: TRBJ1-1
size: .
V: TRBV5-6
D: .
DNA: TGTGCCAGCAGCTTGTTCCTTCTGAACACTGAAGCTTTCTTT
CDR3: CASSLFLLNTEAFF

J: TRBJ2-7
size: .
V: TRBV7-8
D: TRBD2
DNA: TGTGCCAGCAGCTTACTAGCGGGGGCCTACGAGCAGTACTTC
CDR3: CASSLLAGAYEQYF

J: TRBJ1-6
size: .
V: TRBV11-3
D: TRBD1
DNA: TGTGCCAGCAGCCTGACAGGGGCTCGTAATTCACCCCTCCACTTT
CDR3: CASSLTGARNSPLHF

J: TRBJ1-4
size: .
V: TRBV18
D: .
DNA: TGTGCCAGCACCCTCGAAGGTTGGGCGGAAAAACTGTTTTTT
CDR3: CASTLEGWAEKLFF

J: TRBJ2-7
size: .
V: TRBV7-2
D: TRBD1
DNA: TGTGCCAGCAGCTCAGCCGGGACAGCTTCCTACGAGCAGTACTTC
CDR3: CASSSAGTASYEQYF